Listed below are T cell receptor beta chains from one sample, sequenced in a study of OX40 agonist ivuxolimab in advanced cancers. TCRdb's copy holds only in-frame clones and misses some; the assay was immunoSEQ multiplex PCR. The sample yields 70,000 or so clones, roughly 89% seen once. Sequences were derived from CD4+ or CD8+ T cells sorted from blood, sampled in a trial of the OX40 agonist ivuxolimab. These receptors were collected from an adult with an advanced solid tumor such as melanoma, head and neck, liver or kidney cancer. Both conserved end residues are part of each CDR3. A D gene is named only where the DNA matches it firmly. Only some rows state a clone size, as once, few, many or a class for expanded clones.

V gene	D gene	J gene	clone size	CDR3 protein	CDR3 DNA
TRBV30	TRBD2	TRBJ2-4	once	CAWGGPAGDIQYF	TGTGCCTGGGGTGGACCCGCGGGGGACATTCAGTACTTC
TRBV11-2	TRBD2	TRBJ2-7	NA	CASSSGLAGAGEQYF	TGTGCCAGCAGCTCCGGACTAGCGGGAGCCGGGGAGCAGTACTTC
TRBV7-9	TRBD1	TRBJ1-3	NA	CASSENRGIAYGNTIYF	TGTGCCAGCAGCGAGAACAGGGGGATAGCTTATGGAAACACCATATATTTT
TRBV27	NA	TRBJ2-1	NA	CASSAGTYNEQFF	TGTGCCAGCAGTGCCGGGACTTACAATGAGCAGTTCTTC
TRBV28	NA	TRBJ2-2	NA	CASSLTAGELFF	TGTGCCAGCAGTTTAACGGCCGGGGAGCTGTTTTTT
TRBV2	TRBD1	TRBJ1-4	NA	CASHDGTGNEKLFF	TGTGCCAGCCATGACGGGACAGGGAATGAAAAACTGTTTTTT
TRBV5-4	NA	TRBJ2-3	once	CASSTGPGSDTQYF	TGTGCCAGCAGCACAGGACCGGGATCAGATACGCAGTATTTT
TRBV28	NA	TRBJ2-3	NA	CASSSRDKGTDTQYF	TGTGCCAGCAGTTCCCGGGACAAAGGCACAGATACGCAGTATTTT
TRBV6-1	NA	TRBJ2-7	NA	CASRATGEGLEQYF	TGTGCCAGCAGAGCGACAGGGGAGGGTCTCGAGCAGTACTTC
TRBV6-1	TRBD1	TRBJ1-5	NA	CASSVNRGSSNQPQHF	TGTGCCAGCAGTGTAAACAGGGGTTCGAGCAATCAGCCCCAGCATTTT
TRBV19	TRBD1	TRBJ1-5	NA	CASSIAQGGASNQPQHF	TGTGCCAGTAGTATCGCCCAGGGGGGGGCTAGCAATCAGCCCCAGCATTTT
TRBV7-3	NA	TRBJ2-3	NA	CASSSPGEDTQYF	TGTGCCAGCAGCTCACCAGGGGAAGATACGCAGTATTTT